This entry lists 9 T cell receptor beta chains sequenced from one sample in a study of pediatric ulcerative colitis. The protocol was immunoSEQ multiplex PCR, while the TCRdb copy is restricted to in-frame clones and leaves out a portion. The table has 45,000 to 75,000 clones, 87% seen once; the top ten hold roughly 1.5%. The specimen sequenced was blood. The source is a boy aged 5-17 years who was a control in a study of pediatric ulcerative colitis.

This clone was seen only a few times. The chain uses TRBV27 and TRBJ2-2; 7 nucleotides align to TRBD2. The germline V gene has CDR1 MNHEY and CDR2 SMNVEV (reference sequence). V was pared by 6 bases and J by 2 bases, with 15 bases of the junction left unmatched. CDR3 length: 18 residues. CDR3: CASSQPPRREFNTGELFF. The DNA for the CDR3 is TGTGCCAGCAGCCAACCCCCGCGGCGGGAGTTTAACACCGGGGAGCTGTTTTTT.

The chain employs TRBV5-1 and TRBJ2-7; 12 bases line up with TRBD2. CDR1 is SGHRS and CDR2 is YFSETQ in the germline V gene. The CDR3 has 15 amino acids. V lost 5 bases to trimming and J lost 5 bases; unmatched junction nucleotides: 8. CDR3 loop: CASRRLAGDENEQYF. CDR3 bases: TGCGCCAGCAGGAGACTAGCGGGGGATGAAAACGAGCAGTACTTC.

The J gene is TRBJ1-1, the V gene TRBV4-3, with D unclear. The germline gives CDR1 LGHNA, CDR2 YSLEER. This CDR3 is 15 amino acids long. The V end was cut by 0 bases, the J end by 0 bases, with 8 bases between. The CDR3: CASSQEGKMNTEAFF. Written as DNA, the CDR3 is TGCGCCAGCAGCCAAGAGGGGAAGATGAACACTGAAGCTTTCTTT.

The genes are TRBV7-7 and TRBJ2-3; 8 nucleotides align to TRBD2. The germline gives CDR1 SSHAT, CDR2 FNYEAQ (reference sequence). The CDR3 is 14 amino acids. V lost 3 bases, J lost 1 base, and 0 bases stayed unmatched. The CDR3 protein is CASSFGGGTDTQYF. The CDR3 DNA reads as TGTGCCAGCAGCTTCGGGGGGGGCACAGATACGCAGTATTTT. The whole variable domain, remainder taken from reference TRBV7-7 and TRBJ2-3, is GAGVSQSPRYKVTKRGQDVTLRCDPISSHATLYWYQQALGQGPEFLTYFNYEAQPDKSGLPSDRFSAERPEGSISTLTIQRTEQRDSAMYRCASSFGGGTDTQYFGPGTRLTVL.

V gene TRBV6-1 combines with J gene TRBJ2-3; the D gene is possibly TRBD1 (5 bases). The CDR3 contains 15 residues. V lost 2 bases, J lost 4 bases, and 13 bases lay in between. Germline loops: CDR1 MNHNS, CDR2 SASEGT. The CDR3 region is CASSEQIGAADTQYF. Written as DNA, the CDR3 is TGTGCCAGCAGTGAACAGATAGGGGCCGCAGATACGCAGTATTTT.

This clone was detected once. The chain joins TRBV10-3 to TRBJ1-5; D possibly corresponds to TRBD1 (5 bases). Germline V gene lookup returns CDR1 ENHRY and CDR2 SYGVKD. Trimming left V 8 bases short and J 5 bases short, with 13 bases between. This CDR3 region has 13 residues. CDR3 protein: CAIQGVGDQPQHF. Here the CDR3 DNA reads TGTGCCATCCAGGGAGTTGGGGATCAGCCCCAGCATTTT.

The chain recombines TRBV6-1 with TRBJ2-2, with D maybe TRBD2 (6 bases). The V gene's germline CDR1 is MNHNS and CDR2 SASEGT. V was shortened by 2 bases and J by 7 bases, with 17 bases between the two germline ends. The length of the CDR3 is 16 residues. The DNA for the CDR3 is TGTGCCAGCAGTGAAAGTCCCGGGGGAGAAGACGGGGAGCTGTTTTTT. Protein: CASSESPGGEDGELFF.

The genes are TRBV6-1 and TRBJ2-7, with 8 bases lining up with TRBD2. Germline V gene sequence: CDR1 MNHNS, CDR2 SASEGT. Trimming at V came to 3 bases and at J to 7 bases, leaving 17 bases not matched to a gene. The CDR3 runs 17 residues. The CDR3 nucleotides read TGTGCCAGCAGTGACCCACCCCATATAGCGGGAACAAGAGAGCAGTACTTC. Amino acid sequence: CASSDPPHIAGTREQYF.

The gene calls are TRBV5-1 and TRBJ2-6; D call uncertain. Germline assignment: CDR1 SGHRS and CDR2 YFSETQ. V was clipped by 2 bases and J by 4 bases, with 13 bases between them. The CDR3 contains 16 residues. The CDR3 DNA follows: TGCGCCAGCAGCTTACACTGGTTTTCCGGGGCCAACGTCCTGACTTTC. Translating gives CASSLHWFSGANVLTF.